This note documents a single T cell receptor (beta chain) sequence. This sequence may be a read error, since a much larger clone differs from it by one base. The data derive from a study of human T cells and chemical hapten exposure. In the library, unique molecular identifiers were attached to individual cDNA molecules. TCRdb re-derived calls from the RACE reads in MiXCR, one entry per CDR3 protein. The sample includes some 330,000 distinct CDR3 sequences, 4.5% to 7% seen only once; the top ten take around 8.6%. The CDR3 has 15 residues. J was trimmed by 2 bases and V by 4 bases; bases with no gene match: 8. CDR1 and CDR2 from the germline V gene are SGDLS and YYNGEE. Specified time point: pre-sensitization, week 0. Treatment described: therapeutic diphenylcyclopropenone sensitization with weekly scalp DPC.

Here the sequenced sample was whole blood, taken in connection with sensitization to the hapten diphenylcyclopropenone (DPC). The J gene is TRBJ1-1, the V gene TRBV9; the match to TRBD1 covers 7 bases. The receptor was derived from a woman younger than 30 with alopecia areata. Some clones in this sample may be carry-over from other donors' samples. CDR3 amino acids: CASSTRQGVNTEAFF. CDR3 bases: TGTGCCAGCAGCACCCGACAGGGCGTCAACACTGAAGCTTTCTTT.